The 23 T cell receptor beta chains below all came from one sample that was sequenced in a study of blood T cell repertoires in COVID-19. Using immunoSEQ multiplex PCR, the repertoire was profiled, and TCRdb retains in-frame clones only, with some absent. In the table there are approximately 32,000 clones, 85% to 90% of which are singletons. Sequenced material: peripheral blood. The origin of the receptors is a human donor in a cohort sampled during active COVID-19.

This clone showed up just once. This chain uses TRBV4-1 with TRBJ2-2, with 7 bases lining up with TRBD2. V was pared by 0 bases and J by 2 bases, with 3 bases of the junction left unmatched. The CDR3 totals 16 residues. Germline V lookup: CDR1 MGHRA, CDR2 YSYEKL. CDR3: CASSQEWGGNTGELFF. In nucleotides, the CDR3 is TGCGCCAGCAGCCAAGAATGGGGGGGAAACACCGGGGAGCTGTTTTTT.

The chain couples TRBV6-6 to TRBJ2-6; 7 bases line up with TRBD1. Germline V CDR1 and CDR2: MNHNY, SVGAGI (reference sequence). Trimming cost V 6 bases and J 4 bases; bases outside gene matches: 9. This CDR3 spans 16 amino acids. The CDR3 nucleotides are TGTGCCAGCAGCGCTCGGACAGGAGAAGGGGCCAACGTCCTGACTTTC. Protein product: CASSARTGEGANVLTF.

The chain carries TRBV2 and TRBJ1-5, with a possible D match to TRBD1 (5 bases). Between the trimmed V and J ends, which lost 7 bases and 3 bases, there was a span of 10 bases. Germline CDR1 reads SNHLY; CDR2 reads FYNNEI. The CDR3 covers 13 residues. The CDR3 reads CASMADTNQPQHF. CDR3 bases: TGTGCCAGCATGGCGGACACCAATCAGCCCCAGCATTTT.

The chain employs TRBV10-1 and TRBJ1-1; no definite D call. The V gene lost 2 bases and the J gene lost 4 bases, with 11 bases spanning the gap. The CDR3 contains 14 residues. The germline CDR1 and CDR2 sequences are WNHNN and SYGVQD (reference sequence). The DNA for the CDR3 is TGCGCCAGCAGTGAGAACGTGGTCGGCACTGAAGCTTTCTTT. Its protein product is CASSENVVGTEAFF.

Note on this clone: A junction boundary mismatches the germline segment, possibly from a read error. This sequence joins TRBV7-7 and TRBJ2-5; no clear D gene. Germline V lookup: CDR1 SSHAT, CDR2 FNYEAQ (reference sequence). This CDR3 contains 11 residues. The CDR3 nucleotides read TGTGCTAGCAGCGAAGCAGAGACCCAGTACTTC. Residues: CASSEAETQYF.

The chain has TRBV10-3 and TRBJ1-4; D uncertain. The CDR3 loop spans 14 amino acids. V dropped 2 bases and J dropped 0 bases, with 4 bases sitting between them. CDR1 is ENHRY, CDR2 SYGVKD, per germline. In DNA form, the CDR3 reads TGTGCCATCAGTGAGGCAGCAACTAATGAAAAACTGTTTTTT. Translation: CAISEAATNEKLFF.

CDR3 amino acids: CASSLGDSRGEKLFF. The CDR3 DNA follows: TGCGCCAGCAGCTTGGGGGACAGCAGGGGAGAAAAACTGTTTTTT. V and J are TRBV5-1 and TRBJ1-4; 7 bases line up with TRBD1. The germline gives CDR1 SGHRS, CDR2 YFSETQ. Trimming removed 0 bases from V and 8 bases from J; junction bases left unmatched: 7. This CDR3 spans 15 amino acids.

The DNA for the CDR3 is TGTGCCAGCACCAGGAGCGGGGGCCAAGAGACCCAGTACTTC. Amino acid sequence: CASTRSGGQETQYF. The chain links TRBV7-8 to TRBJ2-5; TRBD2 agrees at 8 bases. V dropped 7 bases and J dropped 1; count of bases not matched to a gene: 5. The CDR3 runs 14 residues. CDR1 and CDR2 from the germline V gene are SGHVS and FQNEAQ.

This chain uses TRBV4-2 with TRBJ1-2; D call uncertain. CDR1 LGHNA and CDR2 YNFKEQ come from the germline V gene. The CDR3 length is 15 residues. V dropped 4 bases and J dropped 13 bases, with 25 bases sitting between them. The CDR3 region is CASSPLLGSRAPFTF. CDR3 sequence (DNA): TGTGCCAGCAGCCCCCTATTGGGATCGAGGGCCCCCTTCACCTTC.

The chain links TRBV4-2 to TRBJ2-5, with D possibly being TRBD2 (6 bases). Germline values: CDR1 LGHNA, CDR2 YNFKEQ. This CDR3 has 15 amino acids. V was cut by 1 base and J by 5 bases, with 14 bases left in between. The CDR3 DNA reads as TGTGCCAGCAGCCAAGTTATTGGCGGGGCGGAGACCCAGTACTTC. Protein sequence: CASSQVIGGAETQYF.

The V gene is TRBV10-3, the J gene TRBJ2-1; the match to TRBD1 covers 8 bases. Looked up from germline, CDR1 is ENHRY and CDR2 is SYGVKD. The CDR3 contains 14 residues. J gave up 5 bases and V 7 bases, and 7 bases lay outside the gene matches. CDR3 bases: TGTGCCATCAAGAAAGGGACAGGTGACAATGAGCAGTTCTTC. Its translation: CAIKKGTGDNEQFF.

This clone appeared a few times. This rearrangement joins TRBV19 to TRBJ2-7, with a tentative D call TRBD2 (7 bases). Trimming stripped 4 bases from V and 5 bases from J, with 18 bases between. This CDR3 is 15 amino acids long. Germline CDR1 is LNHDA and CDR2 is SQIVND (reference sequence). This chain's CDR3 is CASSTGGHSPDEQYF. The CDR3 DNA sequence: TGTGCCAGTAGTACGGGGGGACATTCGCCAGACGAGCAGTACTTC.

The V gene is TRBV6-5, the J gene TRBJ2-5; 7 bases map to TRBD2. Germline assignment: CDR1 MNHEY and CDR2 SVGAGI. The CDR3 contains 11 residues. Trimming took 6 bases from V and 5 from J; bases not matched to a gene: 0. The CDR3 DNA reads TGTGCCAGCAGGGGGGGGGAGACCCAGTACTTC. This sequence encodes CASRGGETQYF.

V gene TRBV30 combines with J gene TRBJ1-2; D is possibly TRBD1 (6 bases). The CDR3 runs to 14 residues. Germline V CDR1 and CDR2: GTSNPN, SVGIG (reference sequence). The V end was cut by 7 bases, the J end by 4 bases, with 19 bases between. As DNA, the CDR3 is TGTGCCTCCACCCCTCGGGGGGGCCGCTATGGCTACACCTTC. Protein product: CASTPRGGRYGYTF.

This clone was detected only a few times. The rearrangement uses TRBV28 and TRBJ1-3; possibly TRBD1 for D (5 bases). The germline CDR1 and CDR2 sequences are MDHEN and SYDVKM. V lost 4 bases and J lost 0, with 19 bases in between. The CDR3 length is 18 residues. The CDR3 coding sequence is TGTGCCAGCAGTTCTCTTCTGATTGGGGCCCTCTCTGGAAACACCATATATTTT. It specifies CASSSLLIGALSGNTIYF.

This rearrangement joins TRBV20-1 to TRBJ1-2, with 9 bases fitting TRBD1. Germline V gene data show CDR1 as DFQATT and CDR2 as SNEGSKA (reference sequence). With 3 bases clipped from V and 1 base from J, the junction kept 6 bases outside the gene matches. The CDR3 length is 15 residues. The CDR3 loop is CSASGSTGGNYGYTF. The CDR3 DNA reads as TGCAGTGCTAGTGGTTCGACAGGGGGTAACTATGGCTACACCTTC.

This clone has a handful of counts. The chain employs TRBV10-1 and TRBJ1-1; no reliable D call. Germline CDR1 and CDR2: WNHNN and SYGVQD (reference sequence). CDR3 length: 13 amino acids. Trimming took 4 bases from V and 0 from J, leaving 6 bases between them. CDR3 sequence: CASSAGLNTEAFF. DNA for the CDR3: TGCGCCAGCAGTGCCGGTCTGAACACTGAAGCTTTCTTT.

The chain links TRBV19 to TRBJ2-1, with TRBD1 matching 10 bases. With 10 bases clipped from V and 6 bases from J, the junction kept 9 bases outside the gene matches. Looked up from germline, CDR1 is LNHDA and CDR2 is SQIVND (reference sequence). This CDR3 is built from 14 residues. The CDR3 protein is CATRGGTGANEQFF. The DNA for the CDR3 is TGTGCCACTCGGGGGGGGACAGGGGCCAATGAGCAGTTCTTC.

This clone was picked up one time. The CDR3: CASSPWDRGDEKLFF. The CDR3, as DNA: TGTGCCAGCAGCCCTTGGGACAGGGGTGATGAAAAACTGTTTTTT. This rearrangement joins TRBV7-2 to TRBJ1-4; 10 bases match TRBD1. With V trimmed by 5 bases and J by 6 bases, 6 bases remained unmatched. This CDR3 comprises 15 residues. Germline CDR1 SGHTA, CDR2 FQGNSA. The variable domain in full, with the rest retrieved from reference TRBV7-2 and TRBJ1-4, is GAGVSQSPSNKVTEKGKDVELRCDPISGHTALYWYRQSLGQGLEFLIYFQGNSAPDKSGLPSDRFSAERTGGSVSTLTIQRTQQEDSAVYLCASSPWDRGDEKLFFGSGTQLSVL.

This chain connects TRBV21-1 to TRBJ2-3; the table assigns TRBD2, which was not confirmed against the DNA. TRBV21-1 is described as a pseudogene. This CDR3 has 17 amino acids. CDR3 in DNA: TGTGCCAGCAGCAAAGAGGGGCGGGGAACGCGGTCAGATACGCAGTATTTT. Translated: CASSKEGRGTRSDTQYF.

The chain couples TRBV10-2 to TRBJ2-7, with a tentative D call TRBD2 (7 bases). The CDR3 is 15 residues long. V was clipped by 7 bases and J by 0 bases, with 16 bases between them. Germline V gene data show CDR1 as WSHSY and CDR2 as SAAADI. This CDR3 is CASKWGGADSYEQYF. CDR3 in DNA: TGCGCCAGCAAGTGGGGGGGGGCAGACTCCTACGAGCAGTACTTC.

J is TRBJ2-5 and V is TRBV5-1; a possible D gene is TRBD1 (6 bases). Germline V CDR1 and CDR2: SGHRS, YFSETQ. With 4 bases removed from V and 1 base from J, the gap between germline ends came to 17 bases. The CDR3 is 16 residues long. CDR3 protein: CASSPKTGRGQETQYF. CDR3 bases: TGCGCCAGCAGCCCAAAGACAGGACGGGGCCAAGAGACCCAGTACTTC. The entire variable domain, with the rest obtained from reference TRBV5-1 and TRBJ2-5, is as follows: KAGVTQTPRYLIKTRGQQVTLSCSPISGHRSVSWYQQTPGQGLQFLFEYFSETQRNKGNFPGRFSGRQFSNSRSEMNVSTLELGDSALYLCASSPKTGRGQETQYFGPGTRLLVL.

This sequence joins TRBV10-2 and TRBJ2-7, with D unresolved. This CDR3 has 11 amino acids. In germline, CDR1 is WSHSY, CDR2 SAAADI. Trimming removed 8 bases from V and 1 base from J, with 6 bases in between. The CDR3 DNA follows: TGCGCCAGCGGCCCGTCCTACGAGCAGTACTTC. Translation: CASGPSYEQYF.